This T cell receptor beta chain was identified during a study of T cell repertoires in cytomegalovirus infection. This clonotype was seen a handful of times. From the reads, TCRdb called clonotypes with MiXCR, one entry per CDR3 protein. The sample yields about 490,000 distinct CDR3 sequences, about 15% seen once. CDR3 length: 17 amino acids. From germline, CDR1 is MGHDK and CDR2 SYGVNS. V gave up 4 bases and J gave up 5 bases, with 18 bases separating them. Sequenced: CD8+ T cells from PBMCs. The clonotype was recovered from a human donor in good health (CMV status not recorded). Some clones in this sample may be carry-over from other donors' samples. The rearrangement joins TRBV25-1 to TRBJ1-6; a weak D match, TRBD1 (5 bases). In nucleotides, the CDR3 is TGTGCCAGCAGTGCCCTCAGGGTAGGGGTGGATAATTCACCCCTCCACTTT. Translated, it gives CASSALRVGVDNSPLHF.